The T cell receptor (beta chain) under discussion was sequenced for a study of CXCR3-negative and CXCR3-positive naive CD8 T cells. Looking at the study overall: A total of 130 million to 150 million TRB reads was generated, with about 1.5 +/- 0.3 million per library. Overall study findings and caveats: TRB CDR3 properties indicated TCR strength, while surface CD5 was similar across naive subsets. Relative to CXCR3-negative naive cells, CXCR3-positive naive cells had more hydrophobic TRB CDR3s.

The CDR3 runs to 14 residues. CDR1 and CDR2 (germline): SEHNR, FQNEAQ (reference sequence). UMI-tagged TRB cDNA libraries were built via 5' RACE. Reanalyzing the 5' RACE reads, TCRdb keeps one entry per CDR3 protein, without DNA. This sample's table reports about 5,700 distinct CDR3 sequences. About this clonotype: Its antigen is currently unknown.

Cells classed as naive CD8+ T cells were CD45RO-CCR7+CD27+CD95-. The chain employs TRBV7-9 and TRBJ2-7; TCRdb picks TRBD1, but there is no DNA to check that call. The specimen was naive CXCR3+ CD8+ T cells from blood. Subset reported: CD45RO-CCR7+CD27+CD95- naive CD8+ T cells expressing CXCR3 (TNR3+). The origin of this receptor is a human donor in good health. Some clones in this sample may be carry-over from other donors' samples. The CDR3 region is CASSLGTVPYEQYF.